The 27 T cell receptor beta chains below come from one sample, sequenced in a study of blood T cell repertoires in COVID-19. This table comes from immunoSEQ multiplex PCR, and its TCRdb copy is limited to in-frame clones, with some not included. The top ten hold less than 4.5% of the sample, which has 200,000 or so clones, just over 85% seen once. The sequencing input was peripheral blood. These receptors were collected from a man in his fifties or sixties with acute or convalescent COVID-19.

The chain carries TRBV10-1 and TRBJ2-2, with a weak D call TRBD1 (6 bases). The length of the CDR3 is 15 residues. The V end was cut by 6 bases, the J end by 2 bases, with 13 bases between. From germline, CDR1 is WNHNN and CDR2 SYGVQD (reference sequence). CDR3 bases: TGCGCCAGCAGCCCGGACAGCAGAAACACCGGGGAGCTGTTTTTT. It codes for CASSPDSRNTGELFF.

The chain joins TRBV18 to TRBJ1-4; D gene ambiguous. This CDR3 region has 13 residues. Per the germline V gene, CDR1 is KGHSH and CDR2 is LQKENI. V was shortened by 4 bases and J by 6 bases, with 9 bases between the two germline ends. The CDR3 DNA sequence: TGTGCCAGCTCACGAGGGCAGGATGAAAAACTGTTTTTT. Its protein product is CASSRGQDEKLFF.

This rearrangement joins TRBV24-1 to TRBJ2-3, with 7 bases identical to TRBD2. The CDR3 contains 13 residues. Germline CDR1 KGHDR, CDR2 SFDVKD. V was pared by 2 bases and J by 13 bases, with 8 bases of the junction left unmatched. DNA for the CDR3: TGTGCCACCAGTGATTCGACTAGCATTAGAAAGTATTTT. This gives the protein CATSDSTSIRKYF.

The chain combines TRBV19 with TRBJ1-5; no definite D call. Trimming took off 8 bases at V and 3 bases at J, with 8 bases between the two ends. Germline V gene lookup returns CDR1 LNHDA and CDR2 SQIVND (reference sequence). The CDR3 is 12 amino acids. This CDR3 is CASRDPNQPQHF. CDR3 DNA: TGTGCCAGTCGAGATCCCAATCAGCCCCAGCATTTT.

The chain uses TRBV10-1 and TRBJ1-6; 7 nucleotides align to TRBD1. The V gene's germline CDR1 is WNHNN and CDR2 SYGVQD (reference sequence). After removal of 4 bases from V and 12 bases from J, the junction contained 6 bases not matched to a gene. The CDR3 runs 13 residues. The CDR3 DNA is TGCGCCAGCAGTGCCCGGACAGGACTACCCCTCCACTTT. It is translated as CASSARTGLPLHF.

This chain links TRBV19 with TRBJ2-2, with TRBD2 matching over 9 bases. Germline CDR1 is LNHDA and CDR2 is SQIVND (reference sequence). This CDR3 spans 16 amino acids. V shed 1 base, J shed 4 bases, and the junction held 4 bases outside the gene matches. The CDR3 nucleotides are TGTGCCAGTAGTATAGGCAGCGGGGGGACCACCGGGGAGCTGTTTTTT. It translates to CASSIGSGGTTGELFF.

This rearrangement joins TRBV11-2 to TRBJ1-1, with a tentative D call TRBD1 (5 bases). CDR3 length: 14 residues. Germline-derived CDR1 and CDR2 are SGHAT and FQNNGV. Trimming took off 1 base at V and 4 bases at J, with 10 bases between the two ends. DNA of the CDR3: TGTGCCAGCAGCTTAGCAGGGCGGTTCACTGAAGCTTTCTTT. Protein: CASSLAGRFTEAFF.

This clone was detected once. V and J are TRBV3-1 (or the pseudogene TRBV3-2) and TRBJ1-1; 10 nucleotides match TRBD1. CDR1 and CDR2 (germline): LGHDT, YNNKEL (reference sequence). V dropped 4 bases and J dropped 1; count of bases not matched to a gene: 9. There are 17 residues in the CDR3. The CDR3 DNA is TGTGCCAGCAGCCCCGGGGACAGGGGAGGAGGGAACACTGAAGCTTTCTTT. It translates to CASSPGDRGGGNTEAFF.

The CDR3: CASSYSIGPRAYGYTF. The CDR3, as DNA: TGTGCCAGCAGTTACTCGATTGGGCCGCGGGCCTATGGCTACACCTTC. This chain joins TRBV6-5 and TRBJ1-2; D is uncertain. The CDR3 is 16 amino acids. Germline V lookup: CDR1 MNHEY, CDR2 SVGAGI. V shed 0 bases and J shed 4 bases, with 15 bases lying between them.

The rearrangement links TRBV7-2 to TRBJ2-3; TRBD2 agrees at 10 bases. The CDR3 is 17 amino acids. Germline V gene data show CDR1 as SGHTA and CDR2 as FQGNSA. The junction had 10 bases not matched to a gene; V was cut back by 1 base and J by 6 bases. CDR3 protein: CASSLELSGGARDTQYF. The DNA for the CDR3 is TGTGCCAGCAGCTTAGAACTCAGCGGGGGGGCCAGGGATACGCAGTATTTT.

This chain links TRBV5-5 with TRBJ1-3; 8 nucleotides match TRBD1. CDR1 and CDR2 from the germline V gene are SGHKS and YYEKEE (reference sequence). J was trimmed by 4 bases and V by 5 bases; bases with no gene match: 8. This CDR3 has 15 residues. CDR3 protein: CASSLDRGRGNTIYF. CDR3 DNA: TGTGCCAGCAGTCTCGACAGGGGTCGGGGAAACACCATATATTTT.

The chain recombines TRBV11-2 with TRBJ1-1, with 7 positions matching TRBD1. Germline V gene sequence: CDR1 SGHAT, CDR2 FQNNGV. This CDR3 spans 14 amino acids. V dropped 5 bases and J dropped 1; count of bases not matched to a gene: 4. In DNA, the CDR3 is TGTGCCAGCAGCACCCGACAGGGGAACACTGAAGCTTTCTTT. Residues: CASSTRQGNTEAFF.

The CDR3 coding sequence is TGTGCCAGCAGCTTCTCGAATCAGCCCCAGCATTTT. Residues: CASSFSNQPQHF. The chain couples TRBV7-2 to TRBJ1-5; D not certain. This CDR3 is built from 12 residues. The ends were cut back, 3 bases at V and 4 bases at J, with 4 bases in the middle. CDR1 is SGHTA and CDR2 is FQGNSA in the germline V gene.

V gene TRBV7-9 combines with J gene TRBJ2-5, with D possibly being TRBD1 (6 bases). CDR1 SEHNR and CDR2 FQNEAQ come from the germline V gene (reference sequence). V lost 5 bases, J lost 5 bases, and 12 bases lay in between. The CDR3 is 13 residues long. The CDR3 bases are TGTGCCAGCAGCGTGGGGGCGGTTGAGACCCAGTACTTC. Encoded protein: CASSVGAVETQYF.

This clone was observed once. The chain carries TRBV5-8 and TRBJ1-1; no firm D call. CDR1 and CDR2 (germline): SGHTS, YDEGEE. With 2 bases removed from V and 10 bases from J, the gap between germline ends came to 9 bases. The CDR3 covers 11 residues. The DNA for the CDR3 is TGTGCCAGCAGCTTCAGGATTCGAGCTTTCTTT. It encodes CASSFRIRAFF.

V and J are TRBV7-8 and TRBJ1-3; D is unclear. The CDR3 is 15 residues long. V lost 4 bases and J 4 bases, leaving 14 bases between the germline ends. Germline V CDR1 and CDR2: SGHVS, FQNEAQ. The chain's CDR3 is CASSSERVSGNTIYF. In DNA form, the CDR3 reads TGTGCCAGCAGCTCAGAGAGGGTATCCGGAAACACCATATATTTT.

The V call is TRBV19, the J call TRBJ1-5; weak D call: TRBD1 (5 bases). CDR3 size: 15 residues. Between the trimmed V and J ends, which lost 5 bases and 2 bases, there was a span of 13 bases. Germline loops: CDR1 LNHDA, CDR2 SQIVND (reference sequence). The CDR3 loop reads CASSFQGRGNQPQHF. The CDR3 bases are TGTGCCAGTAGTTTCCAGGGAAGAGGCAATCAGCCCCAGCATTTT.

The rearrangement links TRBV5-4 to TRBJ1-4; D perhaps matches TRBD1 (5 bases). With 4 bases removed from V and 10 bases from J, the gap between germline ends came to 20 bases. The CDR3 is 15 residues long. Germline CDR1 and CDR2: SGHNT and YYREEE (reference sequence). In DNA form, the CDR3 reads TGTGCCAGCAGCCAGGGTGGGGGGTCCCTGCGAAAACTGTTTTTT. Protein: CASSQGGGSLRKLFF.

The chain is built from TRBV7-6 and TRBJ1-6; D unclear. The CDR3 sequence is 14 residues long. Trimming shortened V by 4 bases and J by 7 bases, and 11 bases separated the two germline ends. Germline V gene sequence: CDR1 SGHVS, CDR2 FNYEAQ. The CDR3 DNA is TGTGCCAGCAGCTCGGGGATGAACAATTCACCCCTCCACTTT. Protein sequence: CASSSGMNNSPLHF.

The chain employs TRBV5-5 and TRBJ1-1; a possible D gene is TRBD1 (5 bases). The V and J ends lost 1 base and 5 bases respectively, with 12 bases between them. CDR1 and CDR2 (germline): SGHKS, YYEKEE (reference sequence). The CDR3 has 14 residues. This chain's CDR3 is CASSLWGERTEAFF. The CDR3 DNA is TGTGCCAGCAGCTTGTGGGGCGAAAGGACTGAAGCTTTCTTT.

This chain links TRBV27 with TRBJ1-1, with 9 bases matching TRBD1. This CDR3 has 14 amino acids. Germline assignment: CDR1 MNHEY and CDR2 SMNVEV (reference sequence). V shed 7 bases, J shed 5 bases, and the junction held 8 bases outside the gene matches. CDR3 residues: CASTRRQGGTEAFF. Here the CDR3 DNA reads TGTGCCAGCACACGAAGACAGGGGGGAACTGAAGCTTTCTTT.

This clone has a handful of counts. V and J are TRBV5-6 and TRBJ1-2; 9 nucleotides match TRBD1. The germline CDR1 and CDR2 sequences are SGHDT and YYEEEE. Trimming at V came to 6 bases and at J to 7 bases, leaving 13 bases not matched to a gene. The CDR3 is made up of 15 amino acids. The CDR3 here is CASNSAGTGRIGYTF. In nucleotides, the CDR3 is TGTGCCAGCAATTCCGCCGGGACAGGGAGGATTGGCTACACCTTC.

The chain is built from TRBV6-1 and TRBJ1-2, with D unclear. The V gene's germline CDR1 is MNHNS and CDR2 SASEGT. Trimming stripped 0 bases from V and 2 bases from J, with 7 bases between. The CDR3 length is 14 residues. The CDR3 DNA is TGTGCCAGCAGTGAAGCTTCCAGGAACTATGGCTACACCTTC. The encoded protein is CASSEASRNYGYTF.

The chain joins TRBV12-5 to TRBJ1-3; D gene unclear. V was cut by 6 bases and J by 6 bases, with 9 bases left in between. The CDR3 loop spans 12 amino acids. Germline assignment: CDR1 LGHNT and CDR2 FRNRAP. The CDR3 loop reads CASGPFVNTIYF. The CDR3 DNA sequence: TGTGCTAGTGGCCCCTTCGTAAACACCATATATTTT.

The V call is TRBV5-1, the J call TRBJ2-5; perhaps TRBD2 as D (6 bases). CDR3 length: 11 amino acids. From germline, CDR1 is SGHRS and CDR2 YFSETQ. Trimming shortened V by 8 bases and J by 2 bases, and 7 bases separated the two germline ends. DNA for the CDR3: TGCGCCAGTGGGGGGCAAGAGACCCAGTACTTC. Amino acids: CASGGQETQYF. Together with reference TRBV5-1 and TRBJ2-5, the CDR3 gives the full variable domain: KAGVTQTPRYLIKTRGQQVTLSCSPISGHRSVSWYQQTPGQGLQFLFEYFSETQRNKGNFPGRFSGRQFSNSRSEMNVSTLELGDSALYLCASGGQETQYFGPGTRLLVL.

The chain carries TRBV7-9 and TRBJ1-2; D call uncertain. The CDR3 spans 13 residues. CDR1 is SEHNR and CDR2 is FQNEAQ in the germline V gene (reference sequence). The V end was cut by 2 bases, the J end by 5 bases, with 9 bases between. The CDR3 DNA follows: TGTGCCAGCAGCTTACTGGGAGGATATGGCTACACCTTC. This translates into CASSLLGGYGYTF.

The chain has TRBV5-5 and TRBJ1-1, with D unclear. Germline V CDR1 and CDR2: SGHKS, YYEKEE (reference sequence). CDR3 length: 13 amino acids. The germline V and J ends were trimmed by 4 bases and 5 bases, with 12 bases remaining between them. The CDR3 spells CASSPTVRTEAFF. The CDR3 DNA reads as TGTGCCAGCAGCCCGACCGTGCGGACTGAAGCTTTCTTT. Full variable domain (remainder filled in from reference TRBV5-5 and TRBJ1-1): DAGVTQSPTHLIKTRGQQVTLRCSPISGHKSVSWYQQVLGQGPQFIFQYYEKEERGRGNFPDRFSARQFPNYSSELNVNALLLGDSALYLCASSPTVRTEAFFGQGTRLTVV.